Presented here are 18 T cell receptor beta chains from one specimen sequenced in a study of identical twins. TCRdb analysed the 5' RACE reads with MiXCR anew, one entry per CDR3 protein. Of 400,000 to 550,000 distinct CDR3 sequences listed, about 24% are singletons. These same data were also listed under a study on T cells expressing NK-cell markers.

Sequenced: CD4+ T cells sorted from blood. The source is a woman under 30 in good health.

The chain has TRBV5-6 and TRBJ2-7; D not certain. Germline CDR1 reads SGHDT; CDR2 reads YYEEEE. The CDR3 covers 14 residues. V dropped 4 bases and J dropped 6 bases, with 17 bases sitting between them. The CDR3 region is CASSPDLACREQYF. In DNA form, the CDR3 reads TGTGCCAGCAGCCCCGACCTCGCCTGCCGCGAGCAGTACTTC.

The gene calls are TRBV5-1 and TRBJ2-7, with TRBD1 matching 9 bases. Germline V lookup: CDR1 SGHRS, CDR2 YFSETQ. The length of the CDR3 is 14 residues. V lost 4 bases, J lost 2 bases, and 4 bases stayed unmatched. The CDR3 loop is CASSPDRGPYEQYF. The CDR3 bases are TGCGCCAGCAGCCCGGACAGGGGACCCTACGAGCAGTACTTC.

The chain links TRBV7-6 to TRBJ2-1, with TRBD1 matching 7 bases. V dropped 5 bases and J dropped 5; count of bases not matched to a gene: 6. Germline V gives CDR1 SGHVS, CDR2 FNYEAQ. The CDR3 has 14 residues. Here the CDR3 reads CASSRGQPNNEQFF. CDR3 DNA sequence: TGTGCCAGCAGCCGGGGACAGCCCAACAATGAGCAGTTCTTC.

The chain links TRBV29-1 to TRBJ1-5; unclear D gene. Looked up from germline, CDR1 is SQVTM and CDR2 is ANQGSEA. CDR3 length: 12 amino acids. With 4 bases removed from V and 3 bases from J, the gap between germline ends came to 7 bases. The CDR3 DNA reads TGCAGCGTTGGGGGATTCAATCAGCCCCAGCATTTT. This gives the protein CSVGGFNQPQHF.

This sequence joins TRBV5-1 and TRBJ2-6; a possible D gene is TRBD2 (7 bases). Between the trimmed V and J ends, which lost 1 base and 0 bases, there was a span of 17 bases. Germline V gene lookup returns CDR1 SGHRS and CDR2 YFSETQ. There are 19 residues in the CDR3. Written as DNA, the CDR3 is TGCGCCAGCAGCTTGAGGGCAGGGGACTACCTCTCTGGGGCCAACGTCCTGACTTTC. Protein sequence: CASSLRAGDYLSGANVLTF.

The rearrangement joins TRBV12-3 or TRBV12-4 to TRBJ1-2; tentatively, D is TRBD1 (5 bases). The CDR3 is 15 residues long. V lost 3 bases and J lost 6, with 17 bases in between. CDR3: CASSLGRGFRDGYTF. CDR3 nucleotide sequence: TGTGCCAGCAGTTTGGGACGTGGGTTTCGGGATGGCTACACCTTC.

The chain links TRBV6-2 or TRBV6-3 to TRBJ2-3, with D uncertain. The length of the CDR3 is 17 residues. The germline V and J ends were trimmed by 2 bases and 0 bases, with 15 bases remaining between them. The V gene's germline CDR1 is MNHEY and CDR2 SVGEGT. CDR3 sequence reads: CASSYVTSLVSTDTQYF. The CDR3 DNA reads as TGTGCCAGCAGTTACGTGACCTCTTTGGTGAGCACAGATACGCAGTATTTT.

This sequence joins TRBV7-7 and TRBJ1-5; D remains ambiguous. The germline V and J ends were trimmed by 4 bases and 7 bases, with 11 bases remaining between them. Germline CDR1 reads SSHAT; CDR2 reads FNYEAQ (reference sequence). The CDR3 extends over 13 amino acids. CDR3 amino acids: CASSSNPLQPQHF. The CDR3 DNA reads TGTGCCAGCAGCTCAAATCCCCTCCAGCCCCAGCATTTT. The full variable domain, rest sourced from reference TRBV7-7 and TRBJ1-5, is GAGVSQSPRYKVTKRGQDVTLRCDPISSHATLYWYQQALGQGPEFLTYFNYEAQPDKSGLPSDRFSAERPEGSISTLTIQRTEQRDSAMYRCASSSNPLQPQHFGDGTRLSIL.

The J gene is TRBJ2-1, the V gene TRBV19; 9 bases are a match to TRBD1. The CDR3 is made up of 15 amino acids. From germline, CDR1 is LNHDA and CDR2 SQIVND (reference sequence). The V segment lost 3 bases and the J segment 7 bases; nucleotides outside the gene matches: 7. The CDR3 is CASSMRSGTGNEQFF. In DNA, the CDR3 is TGTGCCAGTAGTATGCGCTCGGGGACAGGGAATGAGCAGTTCTTC.

In this sample, this clonotype turned up a few times. The V gene is TRBV20-1, the J gene TRBJ2-1, with 13 bases fitting TRBD2. Trimming took 1 base from V and 0 from J; bases not matched to a gene: 3. This CDR3 contains 17 residues. Germline CDR1 reads DFQATT; CDR2 reads SNEGSKA (reference sequence). The CDR3: CSARVLAGGRSYNEQFF. DNA for the CDR3: TGCAGTGCTAGAGTACTAGCGGGGGGGCGCTCCTACAATGAGCAGTTCTTC.

This clonotype occurred a few times. The chain employs TRBV3-1 and TRBJ2-7; 8 positions match TRBD2. Germline loops: CDR1 LGHDT, CDR2 YNNKEL (reference sequence). V was clipped by 1 base and J by 5 bases; unmatched bases: 4. The CDR3 is 14 amino acids. The CDR3 coding sequence is TGTGCCAGCAGCCAAGGGGGGGGACTAGACGAGCAGTACTTC. This codes for CASSQGGGLDEQYF.

This clonotype was seen more than once but under ten times. The chain joins TRBV7-9 to TRBJ2-1; 10 bases map to TRBD2. After removal of 7 bases from V and 9 bases from J, the junction contained 9 bases not matched to a gene. CDR1 and CDR2 (germline): SEHNR, FQNEAQ (reference sequence). The CDR3 is made up of 14 amino acids. This CDR3 reads CASTGAGGSGEQFF. The CDR3 DNA follows: TGTGCCAGCACCGGAGCGGGAGGGTCTGGTGAGCAGTTCTTC.

The rearrangement joins TRBV2 to TRBJ2-3, with D perhaps TRBD2 (6 bases). Per germline, CDR1 SNHLY and CDR2 FYNNEI. Trimming cost V 8 bases and J 10 bases, with 22 bases left between them. The CDR3 covers 14 residues. The CDR3 sequence: CASLSGSPFGAQYF. The CDR3 bases are TGTGCCAGCCTTAGCGGTTCCCCATTCGGGGCGCAGTATTTT. Filled out from reference TRBV2 and TRBJ2-3, the complete variable domain reads EPEVTQTPSHQVTQMGQEVILRCVPISNHLYFYWYRQILGQKVEFLVSFYNNEISEKSEIFDDQFSVERPDGSNFTLKIRSTKLEDSAMYFCASLSGSPFGAQYFGPGTRLTVL.

This chain links TRBV6-5 with TRBJ2-1, with TRBD2 matching over 10 bases. The CDR3 is 16 amino acids. V gave up 4 bases and J gave up 5 bases; unmatched junction bases: 8. In germline, CDR1 is MNHEY, CDR2 SVGAGI. CDR3 amino acids: CASSSPLAGMNNEQFF. The CDR3 DNA follows: TGTGCCAGCAGTTCACCACTAGCGGGGATGAACAATGAGCAGTTCTTC.

This rearrangement joins TRBV12-3 or TRBV12-4 to TRBJ2-1; D is possibly TRBD1 (6 bases). The CDR3 is made up of 12 amino acids. The V end was cut by 3 bases, the J end by 12 bases, with 12 bases between. CDR3 nucleotide sequence: TGTGCCAGCAGTTTCGGTGCCAGGGGGCAGTTCTTC. This gives the protein CASSFGARGQFF.

CDR3 protein: CSATSDPYNEQFF. CDR3 bases: TGCAGTGCTACTAGCGACCCCTACAATGAGCAGTTCTTC. The chain links TRBV20-1 to TRBJ2-1; D may be TRBD2 (6 bases). The CDR3 consists of 13 residues. Trimming took 4 bases from V and 2 from J, leaving 9 bases between them. Germline CDR1 DFQATT, CDR2 SNEGSKA (reference sequence).

In its sample, this clonotype was seen many times. The CDR3 here is CASGAGEIYNEQFF. In nucleotides, the CDR3 is TGCGCCAGCGGGGCGGGAGAAATCTACAATGAGCAGTTCTTC. The chain employs TRBV5-1 and TRBJ2-1, with 7 bases matching TRBD2. The J segment lost 3 bases and the V segment lost 7 bases, leaving 7 bases of the junction unmatched. CDR3 length: 14 amino acids. Germline CDR1 and CDR2: SGHRS and YFSETQ.

To note about this clonotype: A read error may explain this, as a much larger clone is one base away. This chain connects TRBV7-9 to TRBJ2-5; D uncertain. CDR1 and CDR2 from the germline V gene are SEHNR and FQNEAQ (reference sequence). The germline V and J ends were trimmed by 5 bases and 4 bases, with 14 bases remaining between them. The CDR3 sequence is 14 residues long. The CDR3 nucleotides are TGTGCCAGCAGCGTAGTCCCACAGCGAGAGACCCAGTACTTC. It encodes CASSVVPQRETQYF.